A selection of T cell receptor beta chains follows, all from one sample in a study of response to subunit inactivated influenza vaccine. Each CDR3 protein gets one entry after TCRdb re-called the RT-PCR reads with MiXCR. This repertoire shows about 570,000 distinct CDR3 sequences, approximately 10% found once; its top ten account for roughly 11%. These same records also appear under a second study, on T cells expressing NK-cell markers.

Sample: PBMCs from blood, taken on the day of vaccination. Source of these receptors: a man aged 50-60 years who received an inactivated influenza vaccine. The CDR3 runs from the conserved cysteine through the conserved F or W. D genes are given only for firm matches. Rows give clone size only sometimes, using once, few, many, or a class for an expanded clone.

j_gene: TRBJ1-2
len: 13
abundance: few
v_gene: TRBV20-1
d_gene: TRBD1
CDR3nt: TGCAGTGCGACCGCCGGGACAGACTATGGCTACACCTTC
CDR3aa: CSATAGTDYGYTF

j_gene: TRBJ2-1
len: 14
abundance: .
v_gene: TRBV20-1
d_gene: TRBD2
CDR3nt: TGCAGTCCGAGGACTAGCGGGAGATACAATGAGCAGTTCTTC
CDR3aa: CSPRTSGRYNEQFF

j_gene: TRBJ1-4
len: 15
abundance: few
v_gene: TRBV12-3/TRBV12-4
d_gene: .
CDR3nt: TGTGCCAGCAGTCCTCCCGGGGGTGGGAATGAAAAACTGTTTTTT
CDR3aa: CASSPPGGGNEKLFF

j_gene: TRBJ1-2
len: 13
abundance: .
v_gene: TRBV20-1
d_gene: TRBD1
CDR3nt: TGCAGTGCCACCGGACAGGGACGCTATGGCTACTCCTTC
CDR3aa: CSATGQGRYGYSF

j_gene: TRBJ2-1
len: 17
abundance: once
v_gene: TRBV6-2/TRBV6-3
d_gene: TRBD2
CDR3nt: TGTGCCAGCAGTGAGGGTATAGCGGGGCCCTCCTACAATGAGCAGTTCTTC
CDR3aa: CASSEGIAGPSYNEQFF

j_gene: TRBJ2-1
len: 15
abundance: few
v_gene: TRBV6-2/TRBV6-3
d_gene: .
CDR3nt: TGTGCCAGCAGTTACTCTTGGCAGGGAGGCAATGAGCAGTTCTTC
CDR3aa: CASSYSWQGGNEQFF

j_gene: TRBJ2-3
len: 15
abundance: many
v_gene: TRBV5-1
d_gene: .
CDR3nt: TGCGCCAGCAGCTTGGAAAGGCAGAGCACAGATACGCAGTATTTT
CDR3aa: CASSLERQSTDTQYF

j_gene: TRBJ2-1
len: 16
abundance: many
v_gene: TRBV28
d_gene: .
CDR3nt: TGTGCCAGCAGTCCACCCCTGGGTGGCGTTAACAATGAGCAGTTCTTC
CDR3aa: CASSPPLGGVNNEQFF

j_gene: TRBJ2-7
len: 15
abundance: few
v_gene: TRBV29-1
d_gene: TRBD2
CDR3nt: TGCAGCGTTGAATTGACTAGCGGGAGCTCCTACGAGCAGTACTTC
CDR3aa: CSVELTSGSSYEQYF

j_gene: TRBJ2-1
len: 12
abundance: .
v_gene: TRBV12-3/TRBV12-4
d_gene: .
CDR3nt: TGTGCCAGCAGCTCGGTCCCCAATGAGCAGTTCTTC
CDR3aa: CASSSVPNEQFF

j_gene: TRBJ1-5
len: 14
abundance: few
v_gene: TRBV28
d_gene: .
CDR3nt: TGTGCCAGCACCTTAGAGTATAGCAATCAGCCCCAGCATTTT
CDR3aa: CASTLEYSNQPQHF

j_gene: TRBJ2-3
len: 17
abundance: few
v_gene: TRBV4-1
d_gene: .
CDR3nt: TGCGCCAGCAGCCAAGATCCTGGGGGACGTAGCACAGATACGCAGTATTTT
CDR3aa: CASSQDPGGRSTDTQYF

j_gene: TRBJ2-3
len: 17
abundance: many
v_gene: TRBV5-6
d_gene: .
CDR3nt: TGTGCCAGCAGCTTTAAGGACGGAGGACTGTCCACAGATACGCAGTATTTT
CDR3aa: CASSFKDGGLSTDTQYF

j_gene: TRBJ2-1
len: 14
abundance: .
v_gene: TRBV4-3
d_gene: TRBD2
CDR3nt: TGCGCCAGCAGCCAAGAAAAAGCGGGGAATGAGCAGTTCTTC
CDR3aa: CASSQEKAGNEQFF

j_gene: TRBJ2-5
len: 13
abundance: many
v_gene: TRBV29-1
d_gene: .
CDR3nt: TGCAGCGTTGTCAGGGGTGGGAGAGAGACCCAGTACTTC
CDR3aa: CSVVRGGRETQYF

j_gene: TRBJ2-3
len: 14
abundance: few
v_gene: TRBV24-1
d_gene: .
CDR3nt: TGTGCCACCAGTGAGGGGTTAAGCACAGATACGCAGTATTTT
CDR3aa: CATSEGLSTDTQYF

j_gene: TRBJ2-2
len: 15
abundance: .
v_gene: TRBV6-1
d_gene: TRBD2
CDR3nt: TGTGCCAGCAGAATAGCGGGGGGAAACACCGGGGAGCTGTTTTTT
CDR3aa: CASRIAGGNTGELFF

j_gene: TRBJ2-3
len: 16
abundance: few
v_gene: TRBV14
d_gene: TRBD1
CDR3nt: TGTGCCAGCAGCCAAGTTGGACAGGGTAGCGCAGATACGCAGTATTTT
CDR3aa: CASSQVGQGSADTQYF

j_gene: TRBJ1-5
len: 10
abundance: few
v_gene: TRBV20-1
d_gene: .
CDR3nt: TGCAGTGCCACCAATCAGCCCCAGCATTTT
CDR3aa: CSATNQPQHF

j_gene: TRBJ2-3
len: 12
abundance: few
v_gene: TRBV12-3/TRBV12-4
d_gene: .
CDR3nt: TGTGCCAGCACCGTTAGCACAGATACGCAGTATTTT
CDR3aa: CASTVSTDTQYF

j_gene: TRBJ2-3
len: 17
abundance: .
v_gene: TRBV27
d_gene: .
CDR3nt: TGTGCCAGCAGTTCAGCCTCTTGGGAGCTTGGCACAGATACGCAGTATTTT
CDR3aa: CASSSASWELGTDTQYF

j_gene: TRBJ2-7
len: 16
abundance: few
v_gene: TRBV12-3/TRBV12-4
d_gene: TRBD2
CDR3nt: TGTGCCAGCAGTATCGGGACTAGAGCCTTGGCGTACGAGCAGTACTTC
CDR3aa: CASSIGTRALAYEQYF

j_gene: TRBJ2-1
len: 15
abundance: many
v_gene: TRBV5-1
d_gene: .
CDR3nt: TGCGCCAGCAGGCTCTGGACGGGAGACAACAATGAGCAGTTCTTC
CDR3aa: CASRLWTGDNNEQFF

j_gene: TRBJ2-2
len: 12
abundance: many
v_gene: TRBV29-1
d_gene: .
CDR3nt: TGCAGCGTCCTACTGAGAACCGGGGAGCTGTTTTTT
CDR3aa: CSVLLRTGELFF

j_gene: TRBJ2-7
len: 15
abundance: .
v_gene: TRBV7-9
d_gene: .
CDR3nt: TGTGCCAGCAGCTTACGGCCCCAAACAGGAGACGAGCAGTACTTC
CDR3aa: CASSLRPQTGDEQYF

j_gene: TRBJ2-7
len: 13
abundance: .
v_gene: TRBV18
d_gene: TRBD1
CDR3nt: TGTGCCAGCTCACTCCGGGACAGGAGCGAGCAGTACTTC
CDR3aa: CASSLRDRSEQYF

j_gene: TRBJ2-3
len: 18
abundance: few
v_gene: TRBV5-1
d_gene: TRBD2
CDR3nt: TGCGCCAGCAGCTCCGGGTATGCTGCGGGGGGCGCACGAGATACGCAGTATTTT
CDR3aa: CASSSGYAAGGARDTQYF

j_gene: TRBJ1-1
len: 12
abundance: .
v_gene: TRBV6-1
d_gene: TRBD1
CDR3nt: TGTGCCAGCCTTACAGGGGCCACTGAAGCTTTCTTT
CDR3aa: CASLTGATEAFF

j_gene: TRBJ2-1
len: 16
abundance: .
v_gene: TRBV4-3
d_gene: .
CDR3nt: TGCGCCAGCAGCCAAGACGGCGGGACAGCCTACAATGAGCAGTTCTTC
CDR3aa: CASSQDGGTAYNEQFF

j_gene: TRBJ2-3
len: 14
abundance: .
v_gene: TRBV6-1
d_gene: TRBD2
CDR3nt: TGTGCCAGCACCTTAGCGGGATCAACAGATACGCAGTATTTT
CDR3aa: CASTLAGSTDTQYF

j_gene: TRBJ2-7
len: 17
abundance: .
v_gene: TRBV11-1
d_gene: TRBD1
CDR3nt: TGTGCCAGCAGCTTAGGTCCACTAGGACAGGGCTCCTACGAGCAGTACTTC
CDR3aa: CASSLGPLGQGSYEQYF

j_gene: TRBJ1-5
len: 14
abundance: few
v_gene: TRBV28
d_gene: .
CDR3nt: TGTGCCAGCAGTTTTATACAGGGACTTACGCCCCAGCATTTT
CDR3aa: CASSFIQGLTPQHF

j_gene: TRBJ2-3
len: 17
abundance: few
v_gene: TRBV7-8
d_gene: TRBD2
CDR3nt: TGTGCCAGCAGCTGGGGTAGCGGGAGATTGGGGGCAGATACGCAGTATTTT
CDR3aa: CASSWGSGRLGADTQYF

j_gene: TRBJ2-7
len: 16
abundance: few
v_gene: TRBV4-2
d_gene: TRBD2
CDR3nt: TGTGCCAGCAGCCAAGATAATAGGGGGACTAGCGCCGAGCAGTACTTC
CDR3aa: CASSQDNRGTSAEQYF

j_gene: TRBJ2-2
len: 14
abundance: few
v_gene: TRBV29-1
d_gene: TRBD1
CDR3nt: TGCAGCGCCGACAGGGGGCGGAACACCGGGGAGCTGTTTTTT
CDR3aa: CSADRGRNTGELFF

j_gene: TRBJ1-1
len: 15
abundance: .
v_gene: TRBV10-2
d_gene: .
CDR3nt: TGCGCCAGCAGGAGGGATTTATTGCCGAACACTGAAGCTTTCTTT
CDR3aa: CASRRDLLPNTEAFF

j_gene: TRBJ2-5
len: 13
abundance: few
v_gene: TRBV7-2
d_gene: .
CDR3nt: TGTGCCAGCAGCCGTACACGGGACGAGACCCAGTACTTC
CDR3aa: CASSRTRDETQYF

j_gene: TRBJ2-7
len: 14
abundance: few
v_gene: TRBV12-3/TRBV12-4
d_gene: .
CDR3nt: TGTGCCAGCAGTTGGGGGACGGGCACCTACGAGCAGTACTTC
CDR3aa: CASSWGTGTYEQYF

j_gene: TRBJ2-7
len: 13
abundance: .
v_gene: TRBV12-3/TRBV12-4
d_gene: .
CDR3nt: TGTGCCAGCAGCACGGGACAAATCTACGAGCAGTACTTC
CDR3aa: CASSTGQIYEQYF

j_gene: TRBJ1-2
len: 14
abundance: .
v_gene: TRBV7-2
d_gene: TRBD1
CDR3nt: TGTGCCAGCAGCTTAGAAAGACAGGGCCCCCCTCACACCTTC
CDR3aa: CASSLERQGPPHTF

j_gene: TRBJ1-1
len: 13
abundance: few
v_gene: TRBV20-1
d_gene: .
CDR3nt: TGCAAACCCGGGGGGGTCATGAACACTGAAGCTTTCTTT
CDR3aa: CKPGGVMNTEAFF

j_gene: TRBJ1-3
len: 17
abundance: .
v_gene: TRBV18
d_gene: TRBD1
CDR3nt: TGTGCCAGCTCACCACCCCAGGGACAGGACTCTGGAAACACCATATATTTT
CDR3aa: CASSPPQGQDSGNTIYF

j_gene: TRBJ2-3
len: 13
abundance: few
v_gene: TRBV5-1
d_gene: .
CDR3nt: TGCGCCAGCAGCTCCTCCGGGTTCGATACGCAGTATTTT
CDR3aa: CASSSSGFDTQYF

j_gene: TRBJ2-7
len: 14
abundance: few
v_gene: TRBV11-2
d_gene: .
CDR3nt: TGTGCCAGCAGCAAGGGCCCCCTCGGGTACGAGCAGTACTTC
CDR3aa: CASSKGPLGYEQYF

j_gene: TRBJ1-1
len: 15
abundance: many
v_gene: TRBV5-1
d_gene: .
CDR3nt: TGCGCCAGCAGGCAGGGGCAAGTCTTAATCAATGAAGCTTTCTTT
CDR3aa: CASRQGQVLINEAFF

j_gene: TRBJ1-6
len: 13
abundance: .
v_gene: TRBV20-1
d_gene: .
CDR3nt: TGCAGTGCTAGAGGGCTGCCTAATTCACCCCTCCACTTT
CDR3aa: CSARGLPNSPLHF

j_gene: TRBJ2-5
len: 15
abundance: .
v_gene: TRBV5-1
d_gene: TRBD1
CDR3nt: TGCGCCAGCAGCTTAATGGGGACAGGGGGAGAGACCCAGTACTTC
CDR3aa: CASSLMGTGGETQYF

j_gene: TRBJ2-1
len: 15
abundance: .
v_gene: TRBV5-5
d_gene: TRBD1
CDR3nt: TGTGCCAGCAGCTTGGTAGGGGGCTGGGACAATGAGCAGTTCTTC
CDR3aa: CASSLVGGWDNEQFF

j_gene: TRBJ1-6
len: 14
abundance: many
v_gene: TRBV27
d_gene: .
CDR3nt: TGTGCCAGCAGACGGGGGGAGTATAATTCACCCCTCCACTTT
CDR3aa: CASRRGEYNSPLHF

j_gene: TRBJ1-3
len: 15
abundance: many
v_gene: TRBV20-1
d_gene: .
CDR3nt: TGCAGTGCTAGCCCAAGGAGAAGCTCTGGAAACACCATATATTTT
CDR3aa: CSASPRRSSGNTIYF

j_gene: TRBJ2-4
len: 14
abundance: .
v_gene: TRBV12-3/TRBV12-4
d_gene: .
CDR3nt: TGTGCCAGCAGTTTTTGGGTTACCAAAAACATTCAGTACTTC
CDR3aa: CASSFWVTKNIQYF

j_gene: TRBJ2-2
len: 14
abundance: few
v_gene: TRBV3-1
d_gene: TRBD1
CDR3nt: TGTGCCAGCAGCCCTCGACAGGGGAACGGGGAGCTGTTTTTT
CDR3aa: CASSPRQGNGELFF

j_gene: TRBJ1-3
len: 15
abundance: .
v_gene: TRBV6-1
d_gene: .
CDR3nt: TGTGCCAGCAGACGTGGGCGGGACTCTGGAAACACCATATATTTT
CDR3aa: CASRRGRDSGNTIYF

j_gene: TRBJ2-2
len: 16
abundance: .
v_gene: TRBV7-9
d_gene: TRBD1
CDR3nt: TGTGCCAGCAGCCTACAGGGGCTCGCGAACACCGGGGAGCTGTTTTTT
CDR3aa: CASSLQGLANTGELFF

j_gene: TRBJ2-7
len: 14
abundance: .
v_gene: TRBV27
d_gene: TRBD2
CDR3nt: TGTGCCAGCAGACTAGCGGGAACCTCCTACGAGCAGTACTTC
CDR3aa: CASRLAGTSYEQYF

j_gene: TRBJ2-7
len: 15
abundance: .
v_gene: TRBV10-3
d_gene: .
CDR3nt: TGTGCCATCAGTGAGTCAGGCGGGATGACAAGCGAGCAGTACTTC
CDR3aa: CAISESGGMTSEQYF

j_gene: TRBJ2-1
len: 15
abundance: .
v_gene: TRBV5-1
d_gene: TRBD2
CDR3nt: TGCGCCAGCAGCGCGACAGGGACTAGCGGGAGGGCAGAGTTCTTC
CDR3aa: CASSATGTSGRAEFF

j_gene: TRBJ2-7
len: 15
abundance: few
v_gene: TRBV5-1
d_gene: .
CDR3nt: TGCGCCAGCAGCTTGGATGGCAGACGGACCTACGAGCAGTACTTC
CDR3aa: CASSLDGRRTYEQYF

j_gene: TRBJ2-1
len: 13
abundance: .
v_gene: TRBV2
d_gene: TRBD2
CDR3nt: TGTGCCAGCGATCTTGGCACGGGAGGTGAGCAGTTCTTC
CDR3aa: CASDLGTGGEQFF